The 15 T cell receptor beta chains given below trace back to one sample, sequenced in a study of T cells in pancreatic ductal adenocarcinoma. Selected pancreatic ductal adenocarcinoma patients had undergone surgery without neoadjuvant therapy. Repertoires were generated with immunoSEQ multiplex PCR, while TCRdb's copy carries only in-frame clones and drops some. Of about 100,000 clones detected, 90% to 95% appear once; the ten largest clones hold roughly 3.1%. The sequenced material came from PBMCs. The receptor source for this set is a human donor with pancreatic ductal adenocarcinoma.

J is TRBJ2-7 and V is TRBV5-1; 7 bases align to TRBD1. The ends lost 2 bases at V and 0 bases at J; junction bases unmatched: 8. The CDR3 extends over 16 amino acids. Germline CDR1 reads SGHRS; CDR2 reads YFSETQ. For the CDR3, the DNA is TGCGCCAGCAGCTTATTTCCCAGGGGGAGCTCCTACGAGCAGTACTTC. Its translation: CASSLFPRGSSYEQYF.

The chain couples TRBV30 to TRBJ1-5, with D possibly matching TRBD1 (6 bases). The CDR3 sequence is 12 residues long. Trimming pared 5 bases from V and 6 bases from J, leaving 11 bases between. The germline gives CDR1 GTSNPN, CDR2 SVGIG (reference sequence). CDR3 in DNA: TGTGCCTGGGGGAGGGGGTCTCAGCCCCAGCATTTT. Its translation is CAWGRGSQPQHF. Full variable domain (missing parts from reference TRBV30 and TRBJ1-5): SQTIHQWPATLVQPVGSPLSLECTVEGTSNPNLYWYRQAAGRGLQLLFYSVGIGQISSEVPQNLSASRPQDRQFILSSKKLLLSDSGFYLCAWGRGSQPQHFGDGTRLSIL.

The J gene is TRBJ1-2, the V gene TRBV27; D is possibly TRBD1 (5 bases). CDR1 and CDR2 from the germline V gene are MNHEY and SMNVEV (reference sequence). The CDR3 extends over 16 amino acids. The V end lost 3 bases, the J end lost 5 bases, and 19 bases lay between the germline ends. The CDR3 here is CASSFTLQGRGYGYTF. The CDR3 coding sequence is TGTGCCAGCAGTTTTACCTTGCAGGGAAGGGGTTATGGCTACACCTTC.

In nucleotides, the CDR3 is TGTGCCAGCAGCCAAAAGGGGACAGGGATGCCCTATGGCTACACCTTC. Amino acid sequence: CASSQKGTGMPYGYTF. The rearrangement uses TRBV6-6 and TRBJ1-2; 9 bases fit TRBD1. Trimming at V came to 6 bases and at J to 4 bases, leaving 12 bases not matched to a gene. This CDR3 comprises 16 residues. CDR1 is MNHNY, CDR2 SVGAGI, per germline (reference sequence).

The CDR3 DNA is TGTGCCAGCAGCTTCAGGAGGGGTTACGAGCAGTACTTC. Encoded protein: CASSFRRGYEQYF. V gene TRBV13 combines with J gene TRBJ2-7; D perhaps matches TRBD2 (6 bases). Trimming pared 3 bases from V and 4 bases from J, leaving 10 bases between. The CDR3 has 13 amino acids. Germline V gene sequence: CDR1 PRHDT, CDR2 FYEKMQ (reference sequence).

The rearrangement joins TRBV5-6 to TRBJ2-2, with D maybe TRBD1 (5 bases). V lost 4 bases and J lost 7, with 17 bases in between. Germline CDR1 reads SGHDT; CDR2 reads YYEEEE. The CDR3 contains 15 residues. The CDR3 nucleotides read TGTGCCAGCAGCCCTACCCCTCAGGGTAACGGGGAGCTGTTTTTT. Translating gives CASSPTPQGNGELFF.

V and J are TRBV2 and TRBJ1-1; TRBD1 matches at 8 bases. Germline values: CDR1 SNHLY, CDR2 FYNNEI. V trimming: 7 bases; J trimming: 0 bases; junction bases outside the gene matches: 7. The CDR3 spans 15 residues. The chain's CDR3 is CASTSGGWMNTEAFF. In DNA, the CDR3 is TGTGCCAGCACCTCAGGGGGCTGGATGAACACTGAAGCTTTCTTT.

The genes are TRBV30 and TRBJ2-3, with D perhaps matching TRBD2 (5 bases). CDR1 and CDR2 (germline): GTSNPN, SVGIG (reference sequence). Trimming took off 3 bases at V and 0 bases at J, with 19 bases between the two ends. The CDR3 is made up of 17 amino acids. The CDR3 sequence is CAWSYHLRDTSTDTQYF. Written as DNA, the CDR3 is TGTGCCTGGAGCTACCACCTCCGGGATACTAGCACAGATACGCAGTATTTT.

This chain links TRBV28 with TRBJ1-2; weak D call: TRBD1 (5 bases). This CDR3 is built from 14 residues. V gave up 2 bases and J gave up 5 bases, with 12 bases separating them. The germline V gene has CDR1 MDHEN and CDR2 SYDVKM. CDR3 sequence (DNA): TGTGCCAGCAGTTTAGTGGGCAGGGCATATGGCTACACCTTC. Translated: CASSLVGRAYGYTF.

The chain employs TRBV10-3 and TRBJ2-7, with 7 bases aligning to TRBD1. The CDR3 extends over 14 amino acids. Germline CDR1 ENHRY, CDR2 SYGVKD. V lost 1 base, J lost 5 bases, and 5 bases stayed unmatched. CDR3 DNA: TGTGCCATCAGTGAGTTAGGGGGCCTGGACGAGCAGTACTTC. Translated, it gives CAISELGGLDEQYF.

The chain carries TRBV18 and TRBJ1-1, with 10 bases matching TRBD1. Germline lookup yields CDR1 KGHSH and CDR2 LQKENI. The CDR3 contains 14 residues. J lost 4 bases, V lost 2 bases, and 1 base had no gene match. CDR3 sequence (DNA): TGTGCCAGCTCACCAGGGACAGGGGTCACTGAAGCTTTCTTT. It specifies CASSPGTGVTEAFF.

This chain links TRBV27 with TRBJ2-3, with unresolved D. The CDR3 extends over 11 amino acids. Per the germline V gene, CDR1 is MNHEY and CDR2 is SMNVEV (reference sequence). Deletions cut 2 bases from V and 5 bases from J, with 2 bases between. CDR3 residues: CASSLQDTQYF. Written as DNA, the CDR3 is TGTGCCAGCAGTTTACAAGATACGCAGTATTTT.

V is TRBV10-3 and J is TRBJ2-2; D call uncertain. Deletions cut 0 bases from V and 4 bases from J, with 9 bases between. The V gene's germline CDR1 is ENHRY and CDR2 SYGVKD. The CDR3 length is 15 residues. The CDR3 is CAISESTQITGELFF. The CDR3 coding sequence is TGTGCCATCAGTGAGTCGACACAAATCACCGGGGAGCTGTTTTTT.

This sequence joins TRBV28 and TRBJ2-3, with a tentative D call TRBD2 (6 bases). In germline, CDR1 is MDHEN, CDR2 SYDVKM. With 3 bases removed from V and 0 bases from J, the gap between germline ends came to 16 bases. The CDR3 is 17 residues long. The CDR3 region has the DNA TGTGCCAGCAGTTTCATAGGGTGGAGCGGGAGCACAGATACGCAGTATTTT. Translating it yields CASSFIGWSGSTDTQYF.

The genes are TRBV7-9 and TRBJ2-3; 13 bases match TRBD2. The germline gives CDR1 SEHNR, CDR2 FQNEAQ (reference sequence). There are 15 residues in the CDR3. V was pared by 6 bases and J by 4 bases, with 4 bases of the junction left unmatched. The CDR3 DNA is TGTGCCAGCAGAATGGGACTAGCGGGGTCAGATACGCAGTATTTT. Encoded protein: CASRMGLAGSDTQYF.